Described below is a single T cell receptor (beta chain) sequence and its context. Documented treatment: approximately 18 received Ad26.COV2.S at low or high dose, single or two shots; a few received placebo; per-sample allocation not given. Following the first vaccine or placebo injection, samples were taken on day 63. Ad26.COV2.S expressed prefusion-stabilized spike from the original Wuhan strain. Assay: immunoSEQ multiplex PCR; the TCRdb copy retains only in-frame clones and omits some. The profile shows about 250,000 clones, about 87% of them singletons. Germline CDR1 is KGHSH and CDR2 is LQKENI. Trimming took 1 base from V and 1 from J; bases not matched to a gene: 1. This CDR3 contains 16 residues. The data are from a study of Ad26.COV2.S vaccination and SARS-CoV-2 variants. Study details: As a participant in COV1001, the donor was in the Ad26.COV2.S trial arm. The authors gave Ad26.COV2.S intramuscularly, either once or twice 56 days apart.

Sample: peripheral blood, taken in a trial of Ad26.COV2.S vaccine versus placebo. V usage is TRBV18 and J usage is TRBJ2-7; TRBD2 agrees at 13 bases. The clonotype comes from a person aged 18-60 years who received the Ad26.COV2.S COVID-19 vaccine or a placebo. Here the CDR3 reads CASSPRLAGGSYEQYF. CDR3 DNA sequence: TGTGCCAGCTCACCACGACTAGCGGGAGGTTCCTACGAGCAGTACTTC.